The rows below give T cell receptor beta chains drawn from one sample of a study of CD8+ T cells in alopecia areata. The method was immunoSEQ multiplex PCR; TCRdb's version includes in-frame clones alone and lacks a portion of them. Among some 100,000 clones listed, 58% were seen once. The sample was CD8+ T cells sorted from blood, taken at week 4, from a patient treated with tofacitinib. These receptor sequences come from a human donor with alopecia areata. The CDR3 runs from the conserved cysteine through the conserved F or W. Each record gives: CDR3 length, V gene, J gene, CDR3 protein.

length: 18; V: TRBV25-1; J: TRBJ2-3; CDR3: CASSDSRLAGASTDTQYF
length: 13; V: TRBV5-1; J: TRBJ1-1; CDR3: CAGREEGALEAFF
length: 13; V: TRBV19; J: TRBJ2-7; CDR3: CASQQTDGYEQYF
length: 13; V: TRBV30; J: TRBJ1-1; CDR3: CAWSLGVSTEAFF
length: 12; V: TRBV29-1; J: TRBJ1-1; CDR3: CSVTLLGTEAFF
length: 12; V: TRBV29-1; J: TRBJ1-2; CDR3: CSCLGGHYGYTF
length: 11; V: TRBV2; J: TRBJ1-2; CDR3: CASSDDYGYTF
length: 13; V: TRBV2; J: TRBJ2-5; CDR3: CASTGAADETQYF
length: 15; V: TRBV9; J: TRBJ1-1; CDR3: CASSPQPQQNTEAFF
length: 13; V: TRBV29-1; J: TRBJ1-1; CDR3: CSVSGWENTEAFF
length: 13; V: TRBV7-2; J: TRBJ2-7; CDR3: CASRPDGGYEQYF
length: 15; V: TRBV7-9; J: TRBJ2-5; CDR3: CASTPRGTGQETQYF
length: 15; V: TRBV30; J: TRBJ2-1; CDR3: CAWSETLSSYNEQFF
length: 18; V: TRBV29-1; J: TRBJ1-1; CDR3: CSVEGELSTRVMNTEAFF
length: 15; V: TRBV4-3; J: TRBJ2-1; CDR3: CASSLGDREINEQFF
length: 14; V: TRBV29-1; J: TRBJ2-3; CDR3: CSVVGTDPANTQYF
length: 14; V: TRBV28; J: TRBJ2-5; CDR3: CASSLPGSLETQYF
length: 13; V: TRBV30; J: TRBJ2-1; CDR3: CAWRPRVYNEQFF
length: 16; V: TRBV5-1; J: TRBJ1-4; CDR3: CASSLEDGTTNEKLFF
length: 14; V: TRBV13; J: TRBJ2-5; CDR3: CASSPTPGRGGLDF
length: 16; V: TRBV23-1; J: TRBJ2-4; CDR3: CASSPDRDGAKNIQYF
length: 19; V: TRBV6-4; J: TRBJ1-1; CDR3: CASSDSTYRSGVMNTEAFF
length: 16; V: TRBV29-1; J: TRBJ1-3; CDR3: CSAVGNPGSSGNTIYF
length: 12; V: TRBV2; J: TRBJ2-7; CDR3: CASSERVYEQYF
length: 11; V: TRBV30; J: TRBJ2-6; CDR3: CAWRRTNVLTF
length: 16; V: TRBV4-1; J: TRBJ1-2; CDR3: CASSQGPNRVHYGYTF
length: 13; V: TRBV6-4; J: TRBJ1-2; CDR3: CASSDRGDYGYTF
length: 13; V: TRBV4-1; J: TRBJ1-1; CDR3: CASSHRERGEAFF
length: 12; V: TRBV29-1; J: TRBJ2-4; CDR3: CSVTREWDIQYF
length: 15; V: TRBV27; J: TRBJ2-2; CDR3: CASSLGGGALGELFF
length: 13; V: TRBV27; J: TRBJ2-1; CDR3: CATIQGANNEQFF
length: 18; V: TRBV27; J: TRBJ2-4; CDR3: CASSLSASGVMAKNIQYF
length: 14; V: TRBV15; J: TRBJ2-5; CDR3: CATSREGFQETQYF
length: 14; V: TRBV5-4; J: TRBJ2-7; CDR3: CASSLGWGNDEQYF
length: 13; V: TRBV30; J: TRBJ2-5; CDR3: CAWSGTGDETQYF